This T cell receptor (beta chain) was profiled in a study of spatial heterogeneity in lung cancer. Background on the study: The correlation between TCR transcript counts in tumor regions and a T cell module score from matched bulk RNA-seq was strong. Combinations of a unique TCR and a UMI were tallied in raw reads, and on average each appeared more than ten times. Notes on the study in general: Tumor mutation counts were tracked by expanded intratumoral alpha and beta TCR counts. Expanded TCR counts, ubiquitous and regional, correlated respectively with ubiquitous and regional nonsynonymous mutation counts.

CDR3 size: 14 residues. With 2 bases removed from V and 5 bases from J, the gap between germline ends came to 12 bases. Germline assignment: CDR1 SGHVS and CDR2 FQNEAQ. The time point was: sample taken at primary tumor resection. Whole RNA from tumor, nontumor lung or frozen PBMC was sequenced unsorted. This clonotype was seen at least ten times. Antigen specificity is unknown. TCRdb re-derived calls from the 5' RACE reads in MiXCR, one entry per CDR3 protein. The data show 7,500 to 10,000 distinct CDR3 sequences, approximately 14% seen once. This TCR came from a male donor with early-stage non-small cell lung cancer. The rearrangement joins TRBV7-8 to TRBJ1-2; D is undetermined. The sequencing here drew on lung tumor tissue, taken at surgery. The CDR3 spells CASSLRDTSYGYTF. The CDR3 DNA reads as TGTGCCAGCAGCTTAAGGGATACCTCATATGGCTACACCTTC.